This TCR beta chain was sequenced for a study of human T cells and chemical hapten exposure. Time point indicated: patch test 3, about 24 weeks after DPC sensitization. Treatment in this sample: therapeutic diphenylcyclopropenone sensitization with weekly scalp DPC. Whole blood that had not been fractionated was the source of extracted total RNA. The CDR3 contains 15 residues. Germline CDR1 and CDR2: SEHNR and FQNEAQ (reference sequence). Trimming removed 5 bases at V and 0 bases at J, with 11 bases between. Study-wide results and limits: In the PT1 data, expanded TCR counts showed a positive correlation with patch test score.

TCRdb reprocessed the RACE reads with MiXCR, giving one entry per CDR3 protein. The data show roughly 100,000 distinct CDR3 sequences, approximately 36% seen once. This clonotype has more than one count but fewer than ten. The target antigen is unknown. This chain connects TRBV7-9 to TRBJ1-5; D possibly corresponds to TRBD1 (5 bases). This TCR came from a man aged 35-49 years with alopecia areata. Some clones in this sample may be carry-over from other donors' samples. The sample in question was whole blood, obtained in connection with sensitization to the hapten diphenylcyclopropenone (DPC). CDR3 coding DNA: TGTGCCAGCAGCCCAGCAGGGTATAGCAATCAGCCCCAGCATTTT. Its protein is CASSPAGYSNQPQHF.